This is a list of T cell receptor beta chains from one sample in a study of T-cell reconstitution after alpha-beta-depleted transplantation in children. TCRdb re-analysed the PCR reads in MiXCR, keeping a single row per CDR3 protein. The table records around 450,000 distinct CDR3 sequences, about 10% of them present only once. Material: PBMCs, obtained before TCRalphabeta/CD19-depleted stem cell transplant. These receptors all stem from a child aged 2-15 years with inherited bone marrow failure, due to receive a stem cell transplant. Both conserved end residues are part of each CDR3. The D gene is left open where the match is weak. Only part of the rows carry a size: once, few, many, or a class if the clone is expanded.

>TRBJ2-2|TRBD2|.|TRBV6-5
CASSYVGGGVTGELFF
TGTGCCAGCAGTTACGTCGGCGGGGGAGTCACCGGGGAGCTGTTTTTT
>TRBJ2-1|TRBD2|many|TRBV5-5
CASSLIDSGHEQFF
TGTGCCAGCAGCTTGATTGATAGCGGGCATGAGCAGTTCTTC
>TRBJ1-2|.|many|TRBV6-1
CASSLTGFAGYTF
TGTGCCAGCAGCCTAACAGGGTTCGCTGGCTACACCTTC
>TRBJ2-3|TRBD2|many|TRBV5-1
CASSLEEERDWADTQYF
TGCGCCAGCAGCTTGGAGGAAGAGCGGGATTGGGCAGATACGCAGTATTTT
>TRBJ1-5|TRBD1|many|TRBV4-2
CASSQDRGPNQPQHF
TGTGCCAGCAGCCAAGACAGGGGGCCCAATCAGCCCCAGCATTTT
>TRBJ2-1|.|many|TRBV28
CASSPSGRGNEQFF
TGTGCCAGCAGTCCTTCCGGAAGGGGCAATGAGCAGTTCTTC
>TRBJ2-7|TRBD1|many|TRBV28
CASMTAGGRGQYF
TGTGCCAGCATGACGGCAGGGGGCAGGGGGCAGTACTTC
>TRBJ2-7|TRBD2|.|TRBV12-3/TRBV12-4
CASSLMLAGGDEQYF
TGTGCCAGCAGCTTAATGCTAGCGGGGGGCGACGAGCAGTACTTC
>TRBJ1-1|TRBD1|few|TRBV24-1
CATSPGTGGANTEAFF
TGTGCCACCAGCCCCGGGACAGGGGGCGCAAACACTGAAGCTTTCTTT
>TRBJ2-1|.|many|TRBV20-1
CSAHLGASSARNSYNEQFF
TGCAGTGCCCACTTAGGGGCTTCTAGCGCCCGGAACTCCTACAATGAGCAGTTCTTC
>TRBJ2-1|TRBD2|.|TRBV7-2
CASSLVASGRAREQFF
TGTGCCAGCAGCTTAGTTGCCAGCGGGAGGGCACGGGAGCAGTTCTTC
>TRBJ2-1|TRBD2|many|TRBV2
CASKSSGRADEQFF
TGTGCCAGCAAGTCTAGCGGGAGGGCCGATGAGCAGTTCTTC
>TRBJ2-3|TRBD2|.|TRBV4-3
CASSQLGTIFSTDTQYF
TGCGCCAGCAGCCAATTGGGGACTATTTTTTCCACAGATACGCAGTATTTT
>TRBJ2-4|.|many|TRBV5-1
CASSLEAGDIQYF
TGCGCCAGCAGCTTGGAGGCAGGCGACATTCAGTACTTC
>TRBJ2-1|TRBD1|few|TRBV23-1
CASSPYRGLSLGYNEQFF
TGCGCCAGCAGTCCCTACAGGGGGCTGTCCTTGGGCTACAATGAGCAGTTCTTC
>TRBJ2-2|TRBD2|few|TRBV4-2
CASSQVGREGIGELFF
TGTGCCAGCAGCCAAGTAGGGCGGGAGGGGATCGGGGAGCTGTTTTTT
>TRBJ1-2|.|.|TRBV27
CASSFSGAGGYTF
TGTGCCAGCAGTTTTTCGGGGGCGGGCGGCTACACCTTC
>TRBJ2-7|TRBD2|many|TRBV24-1
CATSGRTSGSINEQYF
TGTGCCACCAGTGGACGGACTAGCGGGAGTATCAACGAGCAGTACTTC
>TRBJ1-1|.|.|TRBV7-9
CASTARTPEAFF
TGTGCCAGCACCGCCCGCACTCCCGAAGCTTTCTTT
>TRBJ2-3|TRBD1|many|TRBV24-1
CATSDPGTGGTDTQYF
TGTGCCACCAGTGACCCCGGGACAGGGGGTACAGATACGCAGTATTTT
>TRBJ2-1|TRBD2|many|TRBV5-1
CASSLGPGGSSYNEQFF
TGCGCCAGCAGCTTGGGTCCGGGAGGGAGCTCCTACAATGAGCAGTTCTTC
>TRBJ2-4|.|many|TRBV20-1
CIPRRDIGNIQYF
TGCATTCCCAGGCGGGACATTGGAAACATTCAGTACTTC
>TRBJ2-1|TRBD2|many|TRBV10-3
CAIGGLAGDRNEQFF
TGTGCCATAGGGGGACTAGCGGGAGACAGGAATGAGCAGTTCTTC
>TRBJ2-7|.|many|TRBV5-5
CASSLAAASSYEQYF
TGTGCCAGCAGCTTGGCGGCAGCCTCCTCCTACGAGCAGTACTTC
>TRBJ1-5|.|many|TRBV7-2
CASSRQPQHF
TGTGCCAGCAGTAGACAGCCCCAGCATTTT
>TRBJ2-3|.|few|TRBV24-1
CATSDPGTASTDTQYF
TGTGCCACCAGTGATCCTGGGACGGCTAGCACAGATACGCAGTATTTT
>TRBJ2-1|.|few|TRBV7-6
CASSLFAETYNEQFF
TGTGCCAGCAGCTTATTTGCGGAAACTTACAATGAGCAGTTCTTC
>TRBJ2-7|.|many|TRBV7-9
CASSPGFVYEQYF
TGTGCCAGCAGTCCGGGTTTTGTCTACGAGCAGTACTTC
>TRBJ2-7|.|few|TRBV20-1
CSAASAESYEQYF
TGCAGTGCCGCTTCTGCGGAGTCCTACGAGCAGTACTTC
>TRBJ2-1|.|many|TRBV19
CASSIARNEQFF
TGTGCCAGTAGTATAGCAAGGAATGAGCAGTTCTTC
>TRBJ2-7|TRBD2|many|TRBV18
CASSRQLAGEGGEQYF
TGTGCCAGCTCAAGACAGCTAGCGGGAGAGGGTGGCGAGCAGTACTTC
>TRBJ2-5|TRBD1|many|TRBV2
CASSYDRDSPQETQYF
TGTGCCAGCAGTTATGACCGGGACAGCCCCCAAGAGACCCAGTACTTC
>TRBJ2-7|TRBD1|many|TRBV20-1
CSATWGTGSYEQYF
TGCAGTGCTACCTGGGGGACAGGCTCCTACGAGCAGTACTTC
>TRBJ1-2|.|many|TRBV29-1
CSVDLRAGYGYTF
TGCAGCGTTGACCTCAGGGCAGGGTATGGCTACACCTTC
>TRBJ1-5|.|many|TRBV7-9
CASRDGNQPQHF
TGTGCCAGCCGGGACGGCAATCAGCCCCAGCATTTT
>TRBJ2-7|.|few|TRBV19
CASSIGPSYEQYF
TGTGCCAGTAGTATCGGACCATCCTACGAGCAGTACTTC
>TRBJ2-3|.|many|TRBV5-1
CASRSGLQGGDTQYF
TGCGCCAGCAGGTCCGGGCTGCAGGGAGGAGATACGCAGTATTTT
>TRBJ2-7|TRBD2|many|TRBV27
CASSWSRGLADTWEQYF
TGTGCCAGCAGTTGGTCGAGGGGACTAGCGGATACCTGGGAGCAGTACTTC
>TRBJ2-1|.|many|TRBV27
CASSLLLADEQFF
TGTGCCAGCAGTTTACTACTAGCCGATGAGCAGTTCTTC
>TRBJ2-1|.|many|TRBV12-3/TRBV12-4
CASSFLAIPYNEQFF
TGTGCCAGCAGTTTTCTGGCTATTCCGTACAATGAGCAGTTCTTC
>TRBJ1-2|.|many|TRBV28
CASSLGSGYTF
TGTGCCAGCAGTTTAGGGTCTGGCTACACCTTC
>TRBJ2-7|TRBD2|many|TRBV3-1
CASSQGQQREIHEQYF
TGTGCCAGCAGCCAAGGGCAGCAGCGGGAGATCCACGAGCAGTACTTC
>TRBJ1-2|.|many|TRBV6-5
CASSYSQDGNDYGYTF
TGTGCCAGCAGTTACTCACAGGATGGGAACGACTATGGCTACACCTTC
>TRBJ1-4|.|few|TRBV20-1
CSARDLLGASNEKLFF
TGCAGTGCTAGAGATCTTCTGGGGGCGTCTAATGAAAAACTGTTTTTT
>TRBJ1-4|TRBD1|many|TRBV7-9
CASSQRTGKESEKLFF
TGTGCCAGCAGCCAACGGACAGGCAAGGAGAGTGAAAAACTGTTTTTT
>TRBJ2-1|TRBD1|many|TRBV4-3
CASSQDGTGVYNEQFF
TGCGCCAGCAGCCAAGATGGGACAGGGGTTTACAATGAGCAGTTCTTC
>TRBJ2-3|TRBD2|many|TRBV12-3/TRBV12-4
CASSLGTSGSLRDTQYF
TGTGCCAGCAGTTTAGGCACTAGCGGGAGCCTCCGGGATACGCAGTATTTT
>TRBJ2-7|TRBD2|few|TRBV11-2
CASSSSGRDLEQYF
TGTGCCAGCAGTTCTAGCGGGAGGGATCTCGAGCAGTACTTC
>TRBJ2-2|TRBD2|few|TRBV12-3/TRBV12-4
CASSWFGGMNTGELFF
TGTGCCAGCAGTTGGTTCGGGGGGATGAACACCGGGGAGCTGTTTTTT
>TRBJ2-5|.|.|TRBV19
CASSPGHNQETQYF
TGTGCCAGTAGTCCGGGACATAACCAAGAGACCCAGTACTTC
>TRBJ2-3|TRBD1|few|TRBV5-1
CASSYLTGGQGDTQYF
TGCGCCAGCAGCTACCTAACAGGGGGCCAGGGAGATACGCAGTATTTT
>TRBJ2-1|TRBD2|many|TRBV10-3
CAISSLAGAYNEQFF
TGTGCCATCAGTTCTCTAGCGGGAGCCTACAATGAGCAGTTCTTC
>TRBJ2-3|.|many|TRBV20-1
CSARERNSLHTQYF
TGCAGTGCTAGAGAACGTAATTCACTACATACGCAGTATTTT